This paragraph reports one T cell receptor (beta chain). The target of this receptor is not known. No much larger clone is present one base from it, and per-base qualities are unavailable. Healthy HIV-negative adults with no recently reported acute infections or vaccinations were included as donors. Every donor was a Caucasian adult residing in Nashville, Tennessee, USA. CD4+ T cells were enriched through magnetic negative selection, after which naive cells were positively selected on CD45RA and the remaining negative fraction served as the memory subset. After blood collection by leukapheresis, PBMCs were isolated using Ficoll-Histopaque density gradient centrifugation and then cryopreserved in the vapor phase of liquid nitrogen. Purity and quantity of every magnetically sorted T cell population were checked by analytical flow cytometry. From each sorted fraction, genomic DNA was isolated and quantified by UV absorbance on a Nanodrop 2000c.

CDR1 and CDR2 are read off the germline V gene (reference sequence) as SEHNR and FQNEAQ. Counted from cysteine to phenylalanine, this CDR3 has 15 amino acids. Just the 45-base CDR3 DNA is kept, in frame starting at base 1. Ends trimmed: V by 4 bases, J by 0 bases; bases unmatched to a gene: 3. Using the deep immunoSEQ assay, multiplex PCR amplified TCR CDR3 regions from genomic DNA. Genomic DNA extracted from each cell subset was distributed evenly over all wells of several immunoSEQ 96-well plates, and each plate served as one replicate. For sorted subsets, about 200 ng genomic DNA, equal to about 30,000 T cell genomes, was loaded into each replicate PCR. The purified libraries were quantified using a Qubit 3.0 fluorometer, sized with a Bioanalyzer 2100, and then quantified again using the KAPA Library Quantification kit. Every immunoSEQ 96-well plate was sequenced on a separate single-read 150-cycle Illumina NextSeq 550 flow cell. In the authors' own workflow: Because the immunoSEQ output held only junctional sequences and lacked quality scores, the filtering could not match the filtering applied to full-length reads. Sequences were annotated with PyIR, a Python wrapper for IgBLAST v1.9, using IMGT germline references to assign V/J genes and CDR3. Reads were removed for weak V/J assignments (E-value above 1e-6), missing CDR3, stop codons, out-of-frame junctions, or ambiguous translated residues. A V3J clonotype was defined by an identical inferred V gene, J gene, and CDR3 amino acid sequence. The percentage overlap between two repertoires was calculated by dividing the number of shared unique clonotypes by the size of the smaller repertoire. Richness of each repertoire was evaluated using RTK rarefaction, the Chao1 estimator, and Recon v2.1 estimates of unobserved clonotypes. Generation probabilities were computed with OLGA for all TCRbeta clonotypes obtained by the gDNA method from four donors. Imported from immuneACCESS, the table was reduced by TCRdb to in-frame sequences with V and J called. These copies leave out some clones; in studies compared against another copy, an unresolved V gene accounts for under half, and the cause of the remainder is not known. V and J calls and clone size follow that table, whereas D and trimming were derived from the DNA. The sample profile shows some 2,000,000 clones; roughly 96% of them were found once. The ten largest make up 0.1% to 0.15% of the sample.

The data are from a study of shared clonotypes between healthy human individuals (dated by TCRdb to the early 2020s). As for the study more broadly: A few men and a couple of women, aged 18 to 49 years, made up the cohort. To increase sequencing depth and limit assay-specific biases, different laboratories used diverse techniques to prepare libraries and sequence TCR repertoires. Between about 0.94 and 8.9 billion PBMCs per donor were obtained by leukapheresis. For each donor, CD4 naive and CD4 memory were each given three plates, CD8 naive was given two plates, and CD8 memory was given one plate. To estimate repertoire size and how much clonotypes are shared between individuals, the study performed deep sequencing of blood TCR repertoires from roughly five healthy adults.

Paper-wide results and their limitations: Larger estimated clonotype richness was generally found for naive subsets than for memory subsets. Because the study included only a small number of donors, the genetic and exposure-history diversity represented was limited. Sampling was restricted to blood, and TCR repertoires in tissue are likely to differ from TCR repertoires in blood. When a few donors were compared, the shared fraction of clonotypes was approximately 5% for naive CD4, less than 4% for naive CD8, roughly 2.5% for memory CD4, and 0.35% to 0.5% for memory CD8. Compared with non-shared clonotypes, clonotypes shared by all four sorted-subset donors had higher generation probabilities. Even with the large sequencing depth, rarefaction of the sorted-subset datasets indicated that sequencing was incomplete. Pairwise subsampling indicated that sequencing depth was expected to affect the degree of clonotype sharing among donors.

Source material: naive CD4+ T cells sorted from blood. The cell subset or site label, as the study defines it: CD45RA+ positively selected. The sequence was obtained from a young man in good health. The chain links TRBV7-9 with TRBJ1-3, with 7 bases matching TRBD1. The CDR3 protein is CASSSTGSSGNTIYF. The sequenced DNA: TGTGCCAGCAGCTCGACAGGGAGCTCTGGAAACACCATATATTTT.